Listed below are T cell receptor beta chains from one sample, sequenced in a study of cytomegalovirus exposure and HLA in healthy donors. The data were produced by immunoSEQ multiplex PCR, yet TCRdb's version contains in-frame clones alone and is incomplete. The repertoire holds roughly 90,000 clones, with 70% to 85% as singletons. The sequenced sample consisted of PBMCs. Every receptor here comes from a young man in good health and CMV-seronegative. The conserved cysteine and the conserved F or W are not part of the CDR3 here. The order of the fields is clone size, V gene, J gene, CDR3 protein. Clone size, where shown, is once, few, many, or a class for clones that have expanded.

medium-sized,TRBV6-4,TRBJ2-1,ASSETGTEYNEQF
.,TRBV28,TRBJ1-5,ASSSRVLRNQPQH
.,TRBV5-1,TRBJ2-1,ASSFWAQIGDEQF
.,TRBV30,TRBJ1-1,AWSDGQGADEAF
few,TRBV4-3,TRBJ1-5,ASSQDDRGSQPQH
.,TRBV19,TRBJ1-5,AAANPPSGQFNQPQH
.,TRBV5-6,TRBJ1-5,ASSSQGRQPQH
.,TRBV6-6,TRBJ1-5,ASSWRTGNQPQH
.,TRBV7-6,TRBJ2-2,ASSVTSGGNTGELF
.,TRBV6-5,TRBJ1-2,ASSYGGRGRSYGYT
.,TRBV10-3,TRBJ1-1,ATRWGESTEAF
.,TRBV6-5,TRBJ1-5,ASSHDRGSNQPQH
.,TRBV18,TRBJ2-1,ASSRTSGRVPYNEQF
.,TRBV13,TRBJ2-5,ASSLYEGTSGRETQY
few,TRBV19,TRBJ1-1,ASLDAYTEAF
.,TRBV4-1,TRBJ2-1,ASSQEREEQF